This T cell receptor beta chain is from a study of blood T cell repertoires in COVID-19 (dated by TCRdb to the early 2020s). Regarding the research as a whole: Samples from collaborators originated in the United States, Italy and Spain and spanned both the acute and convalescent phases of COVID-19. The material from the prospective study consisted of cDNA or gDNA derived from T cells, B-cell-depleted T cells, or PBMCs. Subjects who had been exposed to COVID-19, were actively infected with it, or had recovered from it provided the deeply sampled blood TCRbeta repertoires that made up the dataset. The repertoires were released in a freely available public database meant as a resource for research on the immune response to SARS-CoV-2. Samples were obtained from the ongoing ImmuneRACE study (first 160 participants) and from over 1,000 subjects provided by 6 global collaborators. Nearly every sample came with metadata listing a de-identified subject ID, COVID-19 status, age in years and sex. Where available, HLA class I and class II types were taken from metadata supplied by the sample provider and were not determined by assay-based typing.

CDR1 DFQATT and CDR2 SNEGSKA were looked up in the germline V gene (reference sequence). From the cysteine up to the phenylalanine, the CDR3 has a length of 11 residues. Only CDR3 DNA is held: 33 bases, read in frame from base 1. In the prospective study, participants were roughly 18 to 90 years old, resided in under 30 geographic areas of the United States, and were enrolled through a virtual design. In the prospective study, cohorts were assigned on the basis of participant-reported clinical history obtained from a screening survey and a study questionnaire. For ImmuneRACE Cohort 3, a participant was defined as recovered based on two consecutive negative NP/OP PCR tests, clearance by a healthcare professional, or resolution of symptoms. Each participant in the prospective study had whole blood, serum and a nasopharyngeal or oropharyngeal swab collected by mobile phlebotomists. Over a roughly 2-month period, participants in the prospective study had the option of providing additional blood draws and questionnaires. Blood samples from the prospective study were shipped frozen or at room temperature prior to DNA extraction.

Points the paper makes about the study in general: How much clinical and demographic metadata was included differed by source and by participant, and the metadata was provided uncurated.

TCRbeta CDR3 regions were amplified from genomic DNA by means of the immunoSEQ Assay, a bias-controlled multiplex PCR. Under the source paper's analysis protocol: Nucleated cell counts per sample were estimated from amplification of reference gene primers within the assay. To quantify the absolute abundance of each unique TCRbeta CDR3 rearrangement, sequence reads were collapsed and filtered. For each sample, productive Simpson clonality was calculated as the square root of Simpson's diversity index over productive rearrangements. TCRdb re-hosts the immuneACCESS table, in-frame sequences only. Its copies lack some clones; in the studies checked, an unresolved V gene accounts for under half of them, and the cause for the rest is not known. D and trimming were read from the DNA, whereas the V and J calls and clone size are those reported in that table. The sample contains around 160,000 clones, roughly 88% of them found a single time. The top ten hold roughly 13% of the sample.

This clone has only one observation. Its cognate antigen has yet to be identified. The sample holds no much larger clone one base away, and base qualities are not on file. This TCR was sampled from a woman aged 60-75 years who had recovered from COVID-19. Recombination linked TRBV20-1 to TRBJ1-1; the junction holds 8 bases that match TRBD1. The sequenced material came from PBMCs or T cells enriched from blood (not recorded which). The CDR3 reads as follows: CRGQAGTEAFF. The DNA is TGCAGGGGACAGGCCGGGACTGAAGCTTTCTTT.